A single sample is the source of the 32 T cell receptor beta chains below, sequenced in a study of vaccination and CD4 T cells after COVID-19. The assay that was used to sequence DNA from cultured CD4+ T cells was the Oncomine TCR Beta short-read assay. TCRdb used MiXCR to reprocess the PCR reads, holding one entry per CDR3 protein. This sample has 9,500 to 14,000 distinct CDR3 sequences, with approximately 40% found just once. No antigen is known for these receptors. Documented treatment: roughly 10-day PBMC culture with coronavirus spike peptide pools or control peptides (ViraFEST assay). Sequencing used CD4+ T cells from blood, cultured in vitro. These receptors were obtained from a human donor who had recovered from COVID-19.

This clonotype has more than one count but fewer than ten. The DNA for the CDR3 is TGTGCCAGCAGCTTAGACAGGAACTATGGCTACACCTTC. This sequence encodes CASSLDRNYGYTF. The chain uses TRBV11-2 and TRBJ1-2; no clear D. V was cut by 0 bases and J by 2 bases, with 4 bases left in between. The germline V gene encodes CDR1 SGHAT and CDR2 FQNNGV. CDR3 size: 13 residues. Filled out from reference TRBV11-2 and TRBJ1-2, the complete variable domain reads EAGVAQSPRYKIIEKRQSVAFWCNPISGHATLYWYQQILGQGPKLLIQFQNNGVVDDSQLPKDRFSAERLKGVDSTLKIQPAKLEDSAVYLCASSLDRNYGYTFGSGTRLTVV.

The chain combines TRBV5-1 with TRBJ1-1, with a possible D match to TRBD1 (6 bases). Trimming shortened V by 0 bases and J by 1 base, and 13 bases separated the two germline ends. This CDR3 has 16 residues. Germline CDR1 and CDR2: SGHRS and YFSETQ. The CDR3 DNA sequence: TGCGCCAGCAGCTTGGCTTATAGGACAGCGAACACTGAAGCTTTCTTT. Its protein product is CASSLAYRTANTEAFF.

The gene calls are TRBV19 and TRBJ2-1, with 12 bases that match TRBD2. With V trimmed by 3 bases and J by 10 bases, 19 bases remained unmatched. CDR1 and CDR2 from the germline V gene are LNHDA and SQIVND (reference sequence). The CDR3 contains 19 residues. The CDR3 spells CASSIPRTSGMRFRGEQFF. Here the CDR3 DNA reads TGTGCCAGTAGTATCCCGAGGACTAGCGGGATGAGGTTTAGGGGAGAGCAGTTCTTC.

J is TRBJ1-2 and V is TRBV2; D gene unclear. This CDR3 region has 14 residues. Trimming removed 7 bases from V and 2 bases from J, with 14 bases in between. CDR1 and CDR2 from the germline V gene are SNHLY and FYNNEI. In DNA, the CDR3 is TGTGCCAGCAATGGAGGGAACCAAAACTATGGCTACACCTTC. Its translation is CASNGGNQNYGYTF. The full variable domain, completed using reference TRBV2 and TRBJ1-2, is EPEVTQTPSHQVTQMGQEVILRCVPISNHLYFYWYRQILGQKVEFLVSFYNNEISEKSEIFDDQFSVERPDGSNFTLKIRSTKLEDSAMYFCASNGGNQNYGYTFGSGTRLTVV.

The CDR3 coding sequence is TGTGCCACCAGTGATTTGGGGCAGCCCTCCGGCTACACCTTC. Translating it yields CATSDLGQPSGYTF. The V and J genes are TRBV24-1 and TRBJ1-2; D not resolved. V was cut by 0 bases and J by 8 bases, with 12 bases left in between. Germline values: CDR1 KGHDR, CDR2 SFDVKD. The CDR3 consists of 14 residues.

The chain is built from TRBV9 and TRBJ2-7; 9 bases are shared with TRBD2. Germline V gene sequence: CDR1 SGDLS, CDR2 YYNGEE. J was trimmed by 6 bases and V by 0 bases; bases with no gene match: 10. The CDR3 loop spans 16 amino acids. The CDR3 here is CASSVGGGGRAVEQYF. The CDR3 DNA follows: TGTGCCAGCAGCGTAGGAGGCGGCGGGAGGGCGGTCGAGCAGTACTTC.

A few counts support this clonotype. This sequence joins TRBV20-1 and TRBJ1-1; D may be TRBD1 (6 bases). The germline V gene encodes CDR1 DFQATT and CDR2 SNEGSKA (reference sequence). V was shortened by 6 bases and J by 0 bases, with 17 bases between the two germline ends. The CDR3 is made up of 15 amino acids. The CDR3 sequence: CSAKLTGKLNTEAFF. The CDR3, as DNA: TGCAGTGCGAAACTTACAGGGAAACTGAACACTGAAGCTTTCTTT.

This clonotype was seen more than once but under ten times. Germline and junction disagree at one end, which may indicate a read error. The CDR3 region is CSARDITGTSGRAGVTDTQYF. The CDR3 region has the DNA TGCAGTGCGAGAGACATAACCGGGACTAGCGGGAGGGCGGGGGTTACAGATACGCAGTATTTT. The rearrangement links TRBV20-1 to TRBJ2-3; 16 nucleotides line up with TRBD2. The CDR3 is 21 amino acids. Germline-derived CDR1 and CDR2 are DFQATT and SNEGSKA (reference sequence).

The chain recombines TRBV28 with TRBJ1-2, with TRBD1 matching over 7 bases. The CDR3 is 12 amino acids. Germline lookup yields CDR1 MDHEN and CDR2 SYDVKM. J lost 4 bases, V lost 6 bases, and 2 bases had no gene match. The CDR3 bases are TGTGCCAGCAGGACAGGGATCTATGGCTACACCTTC. Translated: CASRTGIYGYTF.

The CDR3 nucleotides read TGTGCCAGCAGTGAAGGGCTAGCGGGAGTACGAACCTACAATGAGCAGTTCTTC. Amino acids: CASSEGLAGVRTYNEQFF. J is TRBJ2-1 and V is TRBV2, with 10 bases fitting TRBD2. CDR3 size: 18 residues. V lost 1 base to trimming and J lost 2 bases; unmatched junction nucleotides: 8. Per the germline V gene, CDR1 is SNHLY and CDR2 is FYNNEI.

This clonotype was detected only a few times. The gene calls are TRBV20-1 and TRBJ2-3; D gene unclear. Per the germline V gene, CDR1 is DFQATT and CDR2 is SNEGSKA (reference sequence). Trimming cost V 3 bases and J 4 bases, with 17 bases left between them. The CDR3 contains 15 residues. CDR3 sequence reads: CSASGRGRTADTQYF. CDR3 in DNA: TGCAGTGCTAGTGGACGCGGTCGAACAGCAGATACGCAGTATTTT.

The chain carries TRBV2 and TRBJ2-3, with 7 bases aligning to TRBD1. V shed 3 bases, J shed 2 bases, and the junction held 8 bases outside the gene matches. The CDR3 is 16 residues long. Germline lookup yields CDR1 SNHLY and CDR2 FYNNEI. For the CDR3, the DNA is TGTGCCAGCAGTGATTCTTTACAGGGGTCCACAGATACGCAGTATTTT. This gives the protein CASSDSLQGSTDTQYF.

The CDR3 sequence is CASIPSGRAVGGEQFF. CDR3 bases: TGTGCCAGCATCCCGAGCGGGAGGGCCGTAGGCGGTGAGCAGTTCTTC. The chain is built from TRBV2 and TRBJ2-1; TRBD2 agrees at 10 bases. There are 16 residues in the CDR3. Germline lookup yields CDR1 SNHLY and CDR2 FYNNEI. V was pared by 7 bases and J by 9 bases, with 15 bases of the junction left unmatched.

This clonotype has just one count. The V call is TRBV4-1, the J call TRBJ1-1; 7 bases align to TRBD1. The V segment lost 0 bases and the J segment 5 bases; nucleotides outside the gene matches: 6. The CDR3 spans 15 residues. Germline values: CDR1 MGHRA, CDR2 YSYEKL. In nucleotides, the CDR3 is TGCGCCAGCAGCCAAGAGGAGGGGGCGCGGACTGAAGCTTTCTTT. Its protein product is CASSQEEGARTEAFF.

This clonotype ranks as large. This rearrangement joins TRBV6-1 to TRBJ2-1, with 12 positions matching TRBD2. V shed 6 bases, J shed 5 bases, and the junction held 5 bases outside the gene matches. This CDR3 is 15 amino acids long. CDR1 is MNHNS and CDR2 is SASEGT in the germline V gene. This chain's CDR3 is CASRRGLAGNNEQFF. Written as DNA, the CDR3 is TGTGCCAGCAGACGCGGACTAGCGGGAAACAATGAGCAGTTCTTC.

This clonotype has a handful of counts. The CDR3 nucleotides read TGTGCCAGCAGTTCCCGAACCGGGAACGCGAACACTGAAGCTTTCTTT. Its translation is CASSSRTGNANTEAFF. The chain joins TRBV27 to TRBJ1-1; no clear D. Per the germline V gene, CDR1 is MNHEY and CDR2 is SMNVEV (reference sequence). CDR3 size: 16 residues. With 4 bases removed from V and 1 base from J, the gap between germline ends came to 16 bases.

This clonotype was counted only a few times. The chain recombines TRBV6-1 with TRBJ1-6; 7 positions agree with TRBD1. The germline V gene encodes CDR1 MNHNS and CDR2 SASEGT. After removal of 11 bases from V and 6 bases from J, the junction contained 4 bases not matched to a gene. The CDR3 consists of 12 residues. CDR3 DNA: TGTGCCGTCCAGGGGGGTAATTCACCCCTCCACTTT. It translates to CAVQGGNSPLHF.

The chain employs TRBV7-9 and TRBJ2-7; 8 positions agree with TRBD1. Trimming took 1 base from V and 7 from J; bases not matched to a gene: 9. CDR3 length equals 15 residues. Germline CDR1 and CDR2: SEHNR and FQNEAQ (reference sequence). The CDR3: CASSLVAQGAREQYF. For the CDR3, the DNA is TGTGCCAGCAGCTTAGTAGCCCAGGGGGCGAGAGAGCAGTACTTC. Combining the CDR3 with reference TRBV7-9 and TRBJ2-7 gives the whole variable domain DTGVSQNPRHKITKRGQNVTFRCDPISEHNRLYWYRQTLGQGPEFLTYFQNEAQLEKSRLLSDRFSAERPKGSFSTLEIQRTEQGDSAMYLCASSLVAQGAREQYFGPGTRLTVT.

The V gene is TRBV20-1, the J gene TRBJ2-5, with 16 bases identical to TRBD2. V dropped 1 base and J dropped 6; count of bases not matched to a gene: 23. The CDR3 runs 22 residues. CDR1 and CDR2 (germline): DFQATT, SNEGSKA (reference sequence). CDR3 sequence reads: CSARVHRGPTGTSGRAAKTQYF. DNA of the CDR3: TGCAGTGCTAGAGTTCACAGGGGGCCGACCGGGACTAGCGGGAGGGCCGCGAAGACCCAGTACTTC.

This CDR3 reads CASSSLNPGHPYGYTF. For the CDR3, the DNA is TGTGCCAGCAGTTCGCTCAATCCGGGACACCCGTATGGCTACACCTTC. J is TRBJ1-2 and V is TRBV27; TRBD1 might be the D (6 bases). The V gene's germline CDR1 is MNHEY and CDR2 SMNVEV (reference sequence). V was cut by 4 bases and J by 5 bases, with 20 bases left in between. The CDR3 has 16 residues.

This sequence joins TRBV28 and TRBJ2-3; TRBD1 agrees at 7 bases. Losses at the gene ends were 3 bases for V and 2 bases for J; bases not matched to a gene: 5. This CDR3 contains 15 residues. Germline-derived CDR1 and CDR2 are MDHEN and SYDVKM. The CDR3 bases are TGTGCCAGCAGTTTCACGGGACAGTACACAGATACGCAGTATTTT. This sequence encodes CASSFTGQYTDTQYF.

The chain employs TRBV19 and TRBJ1-3; D call uncertain. Trimming took off 5 bases at V and 0 bases at J, with 8 bases between the two ends. This CDR3 spans 14 amino acids. Germline lookup yields CDR1 LNHDA and CDR2 SQIVND (reference sequence). The CDR3 nucleotides are TGTGCCAGTAGTGCCCGGTACTCTGGAAACACCATATATTTT. Its protein is CASSARYSGNTIYF.

The V gene is TRBV20-1, the J gene TRBJ2-7; D uncertain. Germline CDR1 is DFQATT and CDR2 is SNEGSKA (reference sequence). The V end was cut by 6 bases, the J end by 0 bases, with 15 bases between. CDR3 length: 14 residues. The CDR3 reads CSAPTGRTSYEQYF. In nucleotides, the CDR3 is TGCAGTGCACCTACCGGACGCACCTCCTACGAGCAGTACTTC.

The sample holds a few counts of this clonotype. V usage is TRBV20-1 and J usage is TRBJ1-6; D is unclear. This CDR3 comprises 15 residues. Between the trimmed V and J ends, which lost 5 bases and 7 bases, there was a span of 18 bases. Germline values: CDR1 DFQATT, CDR2 SNEGSKA (reference sequence). The CDR3 DNA sequence: TGCAGTGCTCCTCTTGGGAGGGCGGACAATTCACCCCTCCACTTT. Protein sequence: CSAPLGRADNSPLHF.

The V and J genes are TRBV20-1 and TRBJ1-6; D gene ambiguous. The germline gives CDR1 DFQATT, CDR2 SNEGSKA (reference sequence). The CDR3 is 15 residues long. Between the trimmed V and J ends, which lost 3 bases and 3 bases, there was a span of 12 bases. In DNA form, the CDR3 reads TGCAGTGCTAGCGTGGCCAGCATCTATAATTCACCCCTCCACTTT. It codes for CSASVASIYNSPLHF.

J is TRBJ2-2 and V is TRBV2; D ambiguous. The CDR3 totals 13 residues. Germline V gene data show CDR1 as SNHLY and CDR2 as FYNNEI. With 6 bases removed from V and 5 bases from J, the gap between germline ends came to 10 bases. CDR3 sequence reads: CASRTGPTGELFF. CDR3 coding DNA: TGTGCCAGCAGAACCGGACCAACCGGGGAGCTGTTTTTT.

The chain couples TRBV7-9 to TRBJ2-1; possible D gene TRBD2, 7 bases. The CDR3 length is 13 residues. In germline, CDR1 is SEHNR, CDR2 FQNEAQ (reference sequence). Between the trimmed V and J ends, which lost 2 bases and 8 bases, there was a span of 10 bases. CDR3 nucleotides: TGTGCCAGCAGCTTAAGAGGGGGGGATGAGCAGTTCTTC. This sequence encodes CASSLRGGDEQFF.

The chain couples TRBV12-5 to TRBJ1-5, with 7 positions matching TRBD1. Germline loops: CDR1 LGHNT, CDR2 FRNRAP. The CDR3 runs 15 residues. V was clipped by 1 base and J by 3 bases; unmatched bases: 3. The CDR3 sequence is CASGLGQGSNQPQHF. The CDR3 coding sequence is TGTGCTAGTGGTTTGGGACAGGGATCCAATCAGCCCCAGCATTTT.

V usage is TRBV11-3 and J usage is TRBJ1-1; 8 nucleotides match TRBD1. This CDR3 contains 17 residues. V lost 1 base, J lost 3 bases, and 10 bases stayed unmatched. Germline assignment: CDR1 SGHNT and CDR2 YENEEA. The CDR3 is CASSLAQGAVIDTEAFF. The CDR3 DNA sequence: TGTGCCAGCAGCTTAGCCCAGGGGGCGGTGATCGACACTGAAGCTTTCTTT.

This clonotype has only a few counts. This chain connects TRBV19 to TRBJ2-5; possible D gene TRBD1, 6 bases. V was pared by 7 bases and J by 3 bases, with 21 bases between. The CDR3 loop spans 16 amino acids. CDR1 LNHDA and CDR2 SQIVND come from the germline V gene (reference sequence). The CDR3, as DNA: TGTGCCAGTAAATTGCAGGGGCAAAGAGGTGAAGAGACCCAGTACTTC. Translated: CASKLQGQRGEETQYF.

There are a few counts of this clonotype. The J gene is TRBJ1-3, the V gene TRBV5-1; TRBD1 is a possible D gene (6 bases). Trimming pared 4 bases from V and 8 bases from J, leaving 13 bases between. This CDR3 has 13 residues. Per the germline V gene, CDR1 is SGHRS and CDR2 is YFSETQ. In DNA, the CDR3 is TGCGCCAGCAGCCCAGGGGCCGAGGACACCATATATTTT. Its protein product is CASSPGAEDTIYF. Drawing the rest from reference TRBV5-1 and TRBJ1-3, the complete variable domain is KAGVTQTPRYLIKTRGQQVTLSCSPISGHRSVSWYQQTPGQGLQFLFEYFSETQRNKGNFPGRFSGRQFSNSRSEMNVSTLELGDSALYLCASSPGAEDTIYFGEGSWLTVV.

The rearrangement joins TRBV24-1 to TRBJ2-5; TRBD2 matches at 9 bases. V lost 4 bases to trimming and J lost 6 bases; unmatched junction nucleotides: 8. Germline lookup yields CDR1 KGHDR and CDR2 SFDVKD. There are 15 residues in the CDR3. Written as DNA, the CDR3 is TGTGCCACCAGTGAAAGTGGACTAGCGTCACAGACCCAGTACTTC. Its translation is CATSESGLASQTQYF.